This T cell receptor (beta chain) was identified in a study of blood T cell repertoires in COVID-19. In the study overall: COVID-19 samples from acute and convalescent phases originated in the United States, Italy and Spain.

TCRdb's table, derived via immunoSEQ multiplex PCR, lists solely in-frame clones and lacks some. The table lists about 110,000 clones, around 90% of them singletons. The CDR3 is 15 residues long. Germline V CDR1 and CDR2: SGHKS, YYEKEE (reference sequence). After removal of 1 base from V and 5 bases from J, the junction contained 9 bases not matched to a gene. The source of this sequence is a human donor in a cohort sampled during active COVID-19. This sequence joins TRBV5-5 and TRBJ2-7; 7 bases map to TRBD1. The sequencing input was peripheral blood. The CDR3 is CASSLFYTQGDEQYF. The CDR3 DNA is TGTGCCAGCAGCTTGTTTTACACCCAGGGGGACGAGCAGTACTTC.